The 19 T cell receptor beta chains below were found in one sample sequenced in a study of identical twins. TCRdb reprocessed the 5' RACE reads with MiXCR, giving one entry per CDR3 protein. In the table there are more than 400,000 distinct CDR3 sequences, 15% of which are singletons. This sample also appeared in a second study, on yellow fever vaccine responses in identical twins.

Sequenced sample: CD4+ T cells sorted from blood. Receptors originate from a woman between 18 and 29 years old in good health.

This clonotype was observed a few times. The CDR3 bases are TGCAGCGTTGTGAACAGGATCGACGAGCAGTACTTC. It translates to CSVVNRIDEQYF. This chain uses TRBV29-1 with TRBJ2-7; TRBD1 might be the D (5 bases). Trimming removed 4 bases at V and 5 bases at J, with 12 bases between. This CDR3 comprises 12 residues. The germline V gene encodes CDR1 SQVTM and CDR2 ANQGSEA.

The gene calls are TRBV28 and TRBJ2-3, with 9 nucleotides matching TRBD2. CDR1 MDHEN and CDR2 SYDVKM come from the germline V gene. The CDR3 spans 15 residues. V dropped 8 bases and J dropped 5; count of bases not matched to a gene: 11. DNA for the CDR3: TGTGCCAGCCAGGGGAAGCGGGAGGAGGTAGATACGCAGTATTTT. It is translated as CASQGKREEVDTQYF.

This chain connects TRBV7-9 to TRBJ2-1; no clear D gene. Germline lookup yields CDR1 SEHNR and CDR2 FQNEAQ (reference sequence). V lost 1 base and J 8 bases, leaving 9 bases between the germline ends. The CDR3 contains 13 residues. CDR3 DNA: TGTGCCAGCAGCTTAGACTGGGTTCATGAGCAGTTCTTC. Translating it yields CASSLDWVHEQFF.

This clonotype appeared once. A read error may be the cause here, since a much bigger clone is one base away. CDR3 region: CASSTSGVAGELFF. The CDR3 DNA follows: TGTGCCAGCAGTACCTCAGGGGTCGCCGGGGAGCTGTTTTTT. The chain links TRBV12-3 or TRBV12-4 to TRBJ2-2; D is possibly TRBD1 (6 bases). Between the trimmed V and J ends, which lost 5 bases and 6 bases, there was a span of 13 bases. The CDR3 covers 14 residues.

This chain uses TRBV20-1 with TRBJ2-7; 13 bases map to TRBD2. The V segment lost 3 bases and the J segment 3 bases; nucleotides outside the gene matches: 14. There are 18 residues in the CDR3. Per germline, CDR1 DFQATT and CDR2 SNEGSKA (reference sequence). CDR3 nucleotide sequence: TGCAGTGCTAGTCGACCGGGACTAGCGGGGAGAGAGGGCTACGAGCAGTACTTC. Its protein is CSASRPGLAGREGYEQYF.

This sequence joins TRBV11-1 and TRBJ1-2, with 7 bases that match TRBD1. CDR1 is SGHAT, CDR2 FQDESV, per germline (reference sequence). V gave up 4 bases and J gave up 6 bases; unmatched junction bases: 20. This CDR3 comprises 18 residues. The DNA of the CDR3 is TGTGCCAGCAGCTCCCCGAGAGATACAGGGGCCATCTTACATGGCTACACCTTC. Translation gives CASSSPRDTGAILHGYTF.

This clonotype was observed a few times. The chain employs TRBV5-1 and TRBJ1-4, with unresolved D. V lost 2 bases, J lost 5 bases, and 10 bases lay in between. There are 14 residues in the CDR3. Germline V gene sequence: CDR1 SGHRS, CDR2 YFSETQ. CDR3 nucleotides: TGCGCCAGCAGCTTCAGACACGGGAATGAAAAACTGTTTTTT. Its translation is CASSFRHGNEKLFF.

V and J are TRBV28 and TRBJ2-3, with D possibly matching TRBD1 (6 bases). There are 14 residues in the CDR3. Germline loops: CDR1 MDHEN, CDR2 SYDVKM. V lost 2 bases and J lost 4, with 10 bases in between. The CDR3 nucleotides read TGTGCCAGCAGTTTAGGGGGCGACGCAGATACGCAGTATTTT. Protein: CASSLGGDADTQYF.

The V and J genes are TRBV7-7 and TRBJ2-1; D perhaps matches TRBD2 (5 bases). The CDR3 is 15 amino acids. CDR1 is SSHAT and CDR2 is FNYEAQ in the germline V gene (reference sequence). V was shortened by 2 bases and J by 4 bases, with 12 bases between the two germline ends. The CDR3 sequence is CASSLHPGLYNEQFF. For the CDR3, the DNA is TGTGCCAGCAGCTTACACCCAGGACTTTACAATGAGCAGTTCTTC.

CDR3 protein: CASSRSTAYNEQFF. Here the CDR3 DNA reads TGTGCCAGCAGCCGTTCGACAGCTTACAATGAGCAGTTCTTC. The chain recombines TRBV3-1 with TRBJ2-1; possibly TRBD1 for D (5 bases). Looked up from germline, CDR1 is LGHDT and CDR2 is YNNKEL (reference sequence). The CDR3 contains 14 residues. The V end was cut by 4 bases, the J end by 4 bases, with 11 bases between.

This clonotype was detected only a few times. The chain carries TRBV28 and TRBJ2-1, with a tentative D call TRBD1 (5 bases). In germline, CDR1 is MDHEN, CDR2 SYDVKM. Trimming left V 5 bases short and J 2 bases short, with 16 bases between. The CDR3 spans 16 residues. The CDR3 DNA is TGTGCCAGCAGTCGCTCAGGGTTACGGGCCTACAATGAGCAGTTCTTC. Its protein is CASSRSGLRAYNEQFF.

J is TRBJ2-5 and V is TRBV15; 8 bases fit TRBD2. The germline V gene encodes CDR1 LNHNV and CDR2 YYDKDF (reference sequence). V lost 0 bases, J lost 2 bases, and 11 bases stayed unmatched. The CDR3 consists of 18 residues. The DNA of the CDR3 is TGTGCCACCAGCAGAGATTATATGGCGGGGGGTGTTCAAGAGACCCAGTACTTC. It codes for CATSRDYMAGGVQETQYF.

This clonotype has more than one count but fewer than ten. This rearrangement joins TRBV14 to TRBJ1-2; 7 nucleotides agree with TRBD1. V was pared by 8 bases and J by 6 bases, with 6 bases of the junction left unmatched. From germline, CDR1 is SGHDN and CDR2 FVKESK. The CDR3 length is 12 residues. The CDR3 loop is CASSTGPHGYTF. Written as DNA, the CDR3 is TGTGCCAGCTCGACAGGGCCCCATGGCTACACCTTC.

The DNA for the CDR3 is TGTGCCAGCAGTCATAGGGACACAAGGGAGGGCGACGAGCAGTACTTC. Encoded protein: CASSHRDTREGDEQYF. The V call is TRBV12-3 or TRBV12-4, the J call TRBJ2-7; tentatively, D is TRBD2 (7 bases). The CDR3 has 16 residues. Trimming removed 5 bases from V and 5 bases from J, with 22 bases in between.

This chain joins TRBV5-5 and TRBJ2-7, with TRBD2 matching 12 bases. J lost 3 bases, V lost 0 bases, and 4 bases had no gene match. Germline assignment: CDR1 SGHKS and CDR2 YYEKEE (reference sequence). CDR3 length: 16 residues. The DNA for the CDR3 is TGTGCCAGCAGCTTGGAACCTAGCGGGAGGGGCTACGAGCAGTACTTC. This codes for CASSLEPSGRGYEQYF.

This clonotype was counted between two and nine times. The chain is built from TRBV6-1 and TRBJ2-3, with D possibly being TRBD2 (5 bases). This CDR3 comprises 16 residues. The V end lost 7 bases, the J end lost 0 bases, and 17 bases lay between the germline ends. CDR1 and CDR2 (germline): MNHNS, SASEGT. CDR3 sequence: CASTPDLASSTDTQYF. The CDR3 DNA reads as TGTGCCAGCACCCCCGACTTGGCTAGCAGCACAGATACGCAGTATTTT.

The table lists this clonotype with a few counts. The rearrangement joins TRBV2 to TRBJ2-5, with D maybe TRBD2 (6 bases). Per germline, CDR1 SNHLY and CDR2 FYNNEI. The ends were cut back, 10 bases at V and 5 bases at J, with 20 bases in the middle. This CDR3 spans 14 amino acids. Here the CDR3 DNA reads TGTGCCACGGGATGGGGGGAGTTGAGGGAGACCCAGTACTTC. Its protein product is CATGWGELRETQYF.

This clonotype was observed at least ten times. The chain joins TRBV5-1 to TRBJ2-5; 7 bases line up with TRBD2. The CDR3 sequence is 11 residues long. Germline V CDR1 and CDR2: SGHRS, YFSETQ. V gave up 4 bases and J gave up 7 bases; unmatched junction bases: 1. For the CDR3, the DNA is TGCGCCAGCAGCAGCGGGGCGACCCAGTACTTC. It specifies CASSSGATQYF. Variable domain in full (rest from reference TRBV5-1 and TRBJ2-5): KAGVTQTPRYLIKTRGQQVTLSCSPISGHRSVSWYQQTPGQGLQFLFEYFSETQRNKGNFPGRFSGRQFSNSRSEMNVSTLELGDSALYLCASSSGATQYFGPGTRLLVL.

The rearrangement uses TRBV12-3 or TRBV12-4 and TRBJ2-5; D possibly corresponds to TRBD2 (6 bases). The ends were cut back, 3 bases at V and 7 bases at J, with 21 bases in the middle. The CDR3 consists of 16 residues. CDR3 sequence (DNA): TGTGCCAGCAGTTTTGGAGGGGCAGGGCCAATGGGGACCCAGTACTTC. It encodes CASSFGGAGPMGTQYF.